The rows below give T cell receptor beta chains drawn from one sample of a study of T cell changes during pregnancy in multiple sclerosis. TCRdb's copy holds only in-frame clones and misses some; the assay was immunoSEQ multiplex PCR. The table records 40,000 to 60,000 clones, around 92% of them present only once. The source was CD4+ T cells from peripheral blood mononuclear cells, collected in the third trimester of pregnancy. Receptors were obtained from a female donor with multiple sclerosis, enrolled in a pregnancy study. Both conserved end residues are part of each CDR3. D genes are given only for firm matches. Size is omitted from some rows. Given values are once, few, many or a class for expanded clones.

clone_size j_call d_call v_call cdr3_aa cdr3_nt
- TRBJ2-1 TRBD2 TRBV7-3 CASSRLRTSTEQFF TGTGCCAGCAGCCGCCTGAGGACTAGCACTGAGCAGTTCTTC
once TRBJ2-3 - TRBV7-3 CASSLKRGTDTQYF TGTGCCAGCAGCTTAAAGAGGGGGACAGATACGCAGTATTTT
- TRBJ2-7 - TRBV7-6 CASSLVGSEQYF TGTGCCAGCAGCTTAGTGGGGAGTGAGCAGTACTTC
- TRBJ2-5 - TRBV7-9 CASSPQETQYF TGTGCCAGCAGCCCCCAGGAGACCCAGTACTTC
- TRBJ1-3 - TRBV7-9 CASSRDRQGNTIYF TGTGCCAGCAGCCGCGACAGGCAGGGAAACACCATATATTTT
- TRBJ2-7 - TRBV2 CASRRDTSYEQYF TGTGCCAGCAGACGGGACACTTCCTACGAGCAGTACTTC
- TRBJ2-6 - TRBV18 CASSPQGTGANVLTF TGTGCCAGCTCCCCCCAGGGGACAGGGGCCAACGTCCTGACTTTC
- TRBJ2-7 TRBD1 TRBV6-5 CASSLRQGADEQYF TGTGCCAGCAGTCTCCGACAGGGGGCTGACGAGCAGTACTTC
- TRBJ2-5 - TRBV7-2 CASSSDPAYQETQYF TGTGCCAGCAGCTCCGACCCAGCGTATCAAGAGACCCAGTACTTC
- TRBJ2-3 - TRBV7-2 CASSLGAGLRTDTQYF TGTGCCAGCAGCTTGGGGGCGGGTCTACGCACAGATACGCAGTATTTT
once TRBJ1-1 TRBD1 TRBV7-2 CASSLLEGQGAFF TGTGCCAGCAGCTTATTGGAGGGACAGGGTGCTTTCTTT
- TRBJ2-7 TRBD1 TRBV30 CAWRTGPYEQYF TGTGCCTGGAGGACAGGGCCCTACGAGCAGTACTTC
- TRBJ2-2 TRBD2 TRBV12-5 CASGLVVGRLAGGHTGELFF TGTGCTAGTGGTTTGGTAGTGGGGAGACTAGCGGGGGGCCACACCGGGGAGCTGTTTTTT
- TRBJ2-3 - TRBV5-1 CASSLGGRPGTDTQYF TGCGCCAGCAGCTTGGGTGGCAGGCCTGGCACAGATACGCAGTATTTT
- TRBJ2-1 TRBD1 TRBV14 CASSPLTGNGPSSYNEQFF TGTGCCAGCAGCCCCCTGACAGGGAATGGACCTAGCTCCTACAATGAGCAGTTCTTC
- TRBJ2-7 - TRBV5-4 CASSLSPTSSYEQYF TGTGCCAGCAGCTTGTCCCCGACTAGCTCCTACGAGCAGTACTTC
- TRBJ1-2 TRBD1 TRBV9 CASSVDRQGGGYTF TGTGCCAGCAGCGTAGATCGTCAGGGGGGCGGCTACACCTTC